One and the same sample provided the 27 T cell receptor beta chains below, sequenced in a study of T cell responses to AZD1222 COVID-19 vaccine. Produced via immunoSEQ multiplex PCR; TCRdb's table is partial and in-frame only. The sample consists of about 150,000 clones, more than 85% of them appearing once. Sequenced here: peripheral blood, sampled after recovery from COVID-19. The receptor set was obtained from an adult who had recovered from COVID-19.

This clone was seen only once. The J gene is TRBJ1-1, the V gene TRBV29-1; possible D gene TRBD1, 6 bases. There are 13 residues in the CDR3. V gave up 2 bases and J gave up 4 bases, with 11 bases separating them. CDR1 SQVTM and CDR2 ANQGSEA come from the germline V gene. The DNA of the CDR3 is TGCAGCGTTGAAAGACAGGATACCACTGAAGCTTTCTTT. It specifies CSVERQDTTEAFF.

This chain uses TRBV6-2 or TRBV6-3 with TRBJ2-7, with D possibly matching TRBD1 (5 bases). Trimming pared 6 bases from V and 1 base from J, leaving 13 bases between. The V gene's germline CDR1 is MNHEY and CDR2 SVGEGT. The CDR3 length is 14 residues. This CDR3 is CASSLRRGSYEQYF. The CDR3, as DNA: TGTGCCAGCAGCTTGCGTAGGGGTTCCTACGAGCAGTACTTC.

This chain links TRBV19 with TRBJ2-6; D gene ambiguous. The CDR3 runs to 13 residues. CDR1 LNHDA and CDR2 SQIVND come from the germline V gene (reference sequence). CDR3 bases: TGTGCTAGTGGGCCTTCTGGGGCCAACGTCCTGACTTTC. Amino acids: CASGPSGANVLTF.

The chain links TRBV10-3 to TRBJ1-1, with D possibly being TRBD1 (5 bases). Trimming stripped 0 bases from V and 0 bases from J, with 8 bases between. The germline V gene encodes CDR1 ENHRY and CDR2 SYGVKD. CDR3 length: 15 residues. DNA of the CDR3: TGTGCCATCAGTGAGTCCGGGGCAGTGAACACTGAAGCTTTCTTT. Translated, it gives CAISESGAVNTEAFF.

The J gene is TRBJ1-2, the V gene TRBV7-2, with D maybe TRBD1 (5 bases). V lost 1 base and J lost 0, with 9 bases in between. CDR3 length: 15 amino acids. CDR1 is SGHTA and CDR2 is FQGNSA in the germline V gene. The CDR3 DNA reads TGTGCCAGCAGCTTAGTTGACAGACCTAACTATGGCTACACCTTC. It translates to CASSLVDRPNYGYTF.

J is TRBJ1-1 and V is TRBV9; the match to TRBD1 covers 8 bases. Germline V gene lookup returns CDR1 SGDLS and CDR2 YYNGEE. V lost 0 bases, J lost 1 base, and 5 bases stayed unmatched. CDR3 length equals 16 residues. The chain's CDR3 is CASSVGTGTSNTEAFF. The CDR3 nucleotides read TGTGCCAGCAGCGTAGGGACAGGGACTTCGAACACTGAAGCTTTCTTT.

The chain has TRBV4-2 and TRBJ1-1; D unresolved. Per the germline V gene, CDR1 is LGHNA and CDR2 is YNFKEQ. V was pared by 0 bases and J by 0 bases, with 11 bases between. This CDR3 spans 16 amino acids. The CDR3 DNA reads as TGTGCCAGCAGCCAAGATCCGGGCAGTTTGAACACTGAAGCTTTCTTT. Residues: CASSQDPGSLNTEAFF.

The chain couples TRBV19 to TRBJ1-4, with a weak D call TRBD1 (5 bases). CDR1 and CDR2 (germline): LNHDA, SQIVND (reference sequence). The CDR3 runs 14 residues. Deletions cut 4 bases from V and 8 bases from J, with 14 bases between. As DNA, the CDR3 is TGTGCCAGTAGTAACAACAGGTTTGGAGAAAAACTGTTTTTT. Translating it yields CASSNNRFGEKLFF.

This clone was counted between two and nine times. The chain has TRBV11-2 and TRBJ2-7; D could derive from TRBD1 or TRBD2 (5 bases each). The CDR3 extends over 15 amino acids. The germline V and J ends were trimmed by 5 bases and 3 bases, with 17 bases remaining between them. Germline V gives CDR1 SGHAT, CDR2 FQNNGV. The CDR3 coding sequence is TGTGCCAGCAGCCTAGGCCTGGGGGATCGCTACGAGCAGTACTTC. Protein product: CASSLGLGDRYEQYF.

V gene TRBV12-3 or TRBV12-4 combines with J gene TRBJ2-5; TRBD2 is a possible D gene (5 bases). V gave up 6 bases and J gave up 5 bases, with 13 bases separating them. This CDR3 is built from 13 residues. CDR3 amino acids: CASRPGVRETQYF. In DNA form, the CDR3 reads TGTGCCAGCAGGCCCGGGGTAAGGGAGACCCAGTACTTC.

This chain joins TRBV7-2 and TRBJ1-1, with D unclear. Trimming cost V 1 base and J 0 bases, with 3 bases left between them. CDR1 and CDR2 from the germline V gene are SGHTA and FQGNSA. CDR3 size: 13 residues. CDR3 protein: CASSLDLNTEAFF. Written as DNA, the CDR3 is TGTGCCAGCAGCTTAGATCTGAACACTGAAGCTTTCTTT.

The chain employs TRBV12-5 and TRBJ2-1, with D tentatively TRBD2 (5 bases). The germline gives CDR1 LGHNT, CDR2 FRNRAP. V was cut by 7 bases and J by 3 bases, with 16 bases left in between. CDR3 size: 15 residues. In DNA, the CDR3 is TGTGCTAGTGTCCAAGGACTTGGAAACTACAATGAGCAGTTCTTC. Its translation is CASVQGLGNYNEQFF.

The chain recombines TRBV19 with TRBJ2-3; 7 bases fit TRBD1. With 5 bases clipped from V and 4 bases from J, the junction kept 12 bases outside the gene matches. CDR3 length: 16 amino acids. CDR1 and CDR2 from the germline V gene are LNHDA and SQIVND (reference sequence). CDR3 amino acids: CASSQQRTGIADTQYF. In DNA form, the CDR3 reads TGTGCCAGTAGTCAACAGCGGACAGGCATAGCAGATACGCAGTATTTT. The full variable domain, rest sourced from reference TRBV19 and TRBJ2-3, is DGGITQSPKYLFRKEGQNVTLSCEQNLNHDAMYWYRQDPGQGLRLIYYSQIVNDFQKGDIAEGYSVSREKKESFPLTVTSAQKNPTAFYLCASSQQRTGIADTQYFGPGTRLTVL.

The rearrangement links TRBV7-3 to TRBJ2-2; D is perhaps TRBD2 (6 bases). The CDR3 sequence is 15 residues long. Between the trimmed V and J ends, which lost 2 bases and 2 bases, there was a span of 9 bases. CDR1 SGHTA and CDR2 FQGTGA come from the germline V gene. The CDR3 spells CASSLGGSNTGELFF. The CDR3 DNA reads as TGTGCCAGCAGCTTAGGAGGGAGCAACACCGGGGAGCTGTTTTTT.

The rearrangement links TRBV12-5 to TRBJ1-2, with TRBD1 matching 7 bases. Losses at the gene ends were 1 base for V and 4 bases for J; bases not matched to a gene: 3. CDR1 is LGHNT, CDR2 FRNRAP, per germline. The CDR3 has 14 amino acids. CDR3 sequence: CASGLGQGLYGYTF. The CDR3 DNA is TGTGCTAGTGGTTTGGGACAGGGCCTCTATGGCTACACCTTC.

The V call is TRBV5-4, the J call TRBJ2-7; 8 bases are a match to TRBD2. Germline assignment: CDR1 SGHNT and CDR2 YYREEE (reference sequence). The junction had 4 bases not matched to a gene; V was cut back by 0 bases and J by 5 bases. The CDR3 covers 14 residues. CDR3 amino acids: CASSLGLASNEQYF. Written as DNA, the CDR3 is TGTGCCAGCAGCTTGGGACTAGCGAGCAACGAGCAGTACTTC.

V and J are TRBV11-1 and TRBJ1-1; D is perhaps TRBD1 (5 bases). Trimming stripped 3 bases from V and 4 bases from J, with 9 bases between. CDR3 length: 13 amino acids. Germline V gene data show CDR1 as SGHAT and CDR2 as FQDESV (reference sequence). CDR3 amino acids: CASSFSGGTEAFF. In nucleotides, the CDR3 is TGTGCCAGCAGCTTTTCGGGGGGCACTGAAGCTTTCTTT.

CDR3 in DNA: TGCGCCAGCAGCTTGGCCTCGGCAGCCTCCGGAGCTTTCTTT. Protein product: CASSLASAASGAFF. The rearrangement uses TRBV5-1 and TRBJ1-1, with D unclear. CDR3 size: 14 residues. The V end was cut by 0 bases, the J end by 10 bases, with 16 bases between. Germline V gene data show CDR1 as SGHRS and CDR2 as YFSETQ.

The CDR3 nucleotides are TGTGCCAGCAGTGTGTTTCAGTCCGCCGATGGCTACACCTTC. It specifies CASSVFQSADGYTF. The gene calls are TRBV2 and TRBJ1-2; D gene ambiguous. Looked up from germline, CDR1 is SNHLY and CDR2 is FYNNEI. V lost 4 bases, J lost 6 bases, and 15 bases lay in between. The CDR3 totals 14 residues. The variable domain in full, completed from reference TRBV2 and TRBJ1-2, reads EPEVTQTPSHQVTQMGQEVILRCVPISNHLYFYWYRQILGQKVEFLVSFYNNEISEKSEIFDDQFSVERPDGSNFTLKIRSTKLEDSAMYFCASSVFQSADGYTFGSGTRLTVV.

V usage is TRBV19 and J usage is TRBJ2-3, with D perhaps TRBD2 (6 bases). V lost 8 bases and J 6 bases, leaving 6 bases between the germline ends. This CDR3 spans 10 amino acids. The germline V gene has CDR1 LNHDA and CDR2 SQIVND (reference sequence). The CDR3 region has the DNA TGTGCCAGTGGAGGGGATACGCAGTATTTT. It is translated as CASGGDTQYF.

The chain joins TRBV27 to TRBJ2-7; 10 bases are shared with TRBD2. Germline V gene lookup returns CDR1 MNHEY and CDR2 SMNVEV (reference sequence). The CDR3 length is 14 residues. V was pared by 8 bases and J by 7 bases, with 11 bases of the junction left unmatched. The CDR3 DNA reads as TGTGCCAGCGGAAACACTAGCGGGGAGGGAGAGCAGTACTTC. It encodes CASGNTSGEGEQYF.

The V and J genes are TRBV19 and TRBJ1-2; possibly TRBD1 for D (5 bases). CDR1 is LNHDA and CDR2 is SQIVND in the germline V gene (reference sequence). The CDR3 totals 15 residues. V lost 6 bases to trimming and J lost 2 bases, with 16 bases between them. CDR3 loop: CASSAPGRTNYGYTF. The DNA for the CDR3 is TGTGCCAGTAGCGCCCCGGGACGGACAAACTATGGCTACACCTTC.

The V gene is TRBV29-1, the J gene TRBJ1-1; D is undetermined. V lost 6 bases, J lost 4 bases, and 9 bases lay in between. Germline CDR1 and CDR2: SQVTM and ANQGSEA. CDR3 length equals 11 residues. The CDR3 is CSVEPGTEAFF. The DNA of the CDR3 is TGCAGCGTAGAACCGGGCACTGAAGCTTTCTTT.

This rearrangement joins TRBV6-5 to TRBJ1-1, with D perhaps TRBD1 (6 bases). The CDR3 has 12 residues. Germline CDR1 and CDR2: MNHEY and SVGAGI. The V end lost 6 bases, the J end lost 4 bases, and 9 bases lay between the germline ends. CDR3 protein: CASRAGVTEAFF. Here the CDR3 DNA reads TGTGCCAGCAGGGCAGGGGTCACTGAAGCTTTCTTT.

V is TRBV3-1 (or the pseudogene TRBV3-2) and J is TRBJ2-2; no clear D. The CDR3 has 16 amino acids. The germline V gene encodes CDR1 LGHDT and CDR2 YNNKEL (reference sequence). Between the trimmed V and J ends, which lost 1 base and 6 bases, there was a span of 15 bases. The CDR3 DNA reads TGTGCCAGCAGCCAAGGGATAGATGTGACACCCGGGGAGCTGTTTTTT. It specifies CASSQGIDVTPGELFF.

The chain employs TRBV19 and TRBJ2-5; 10 bases match TRBD2. CDR1 and CDR2 from the germline V gene are LNHDA and SQIVND (reference sequence). The J segment lost 0 bases and the V segment lost 3 bases, leaving 4 bases of the junction unmatched. There are 16 residues in the CDR3. This CDR3 reads CASSMSSGGYQETQYF. CDR3 DNA sequence: TGTGCCAGTAGTATGTCTAGCGGGGGTTACCAAGAGACCCAGTACTTC.

The genes are TRBV7-2 and TRBJ1-6; D unclear. V was pared by 1 base and J by 7 bases, with 5 bases between. The germline gives CDR1 SGHTA, CDR2 FQGNSA. There are 13 residues in the CDR3. In DNA form, the CDR3 reads TGTGCCAGCAGCTTAGAGCTAAATTCACCCCTCCACTTT. As protein: CASSLELNSPLHF.